Here is one TCR beta chain with its context. Its antigen is still unknown. Here immunoSEQ multiplex PCR was the method, and the copy in TCRdb shows in-frame clones only, minus some. The table lists 80,000 to 100,000 clones, around 80% of them singletons. With 0 bases clipped from V and 4 bases from J, the junction kept 12 bases outside the gene matches. The germline gives CDR1 SGHNT, CDR2 YYREEE (reference sequence). This CDR3 is 18 amino acids long. All glioblastoma patients lacked an isocitrate dehydrogenase mutation. This entry comes from a study of glioma-infiltrating T cells after dendritic cell vaccination. Study-level information: Dendritic cell vaccination trial patients had either newly diagnosed or recurrent glioblastoma. Dendritic cells derived from monocytes and pulsed with autologous tumor lysate formed the vaccine. Broader study findings: Longer survival after dendritic cell vaccination followed higher pretreatment TIL content.

The sequencing used blood, collected before dendritic cell vaccination. The receptor comes from a human donor with glioblastoma. V is TRBV5-4 and J is TRBJ2-5; TRBD2 matches 10 bases. CDR3 sequence: CASSLVGLAGAVAETQYF. The CDR3 nucleotides read TGTGCCAGCAGCTTGGTAGGGCTAGCGGGAGCAGTTGCAGAGACCCAGTACTTC.